This record concerns one TCR beta chain sequence. Its antigen remains unidentified. The sample originates from a study of Tregs in tolerant kidney transplant recipients. The germline V gene has CDR1 LGHNA and CDR2 YSLEER. V lost 5 bases and J lost 5; bases outside the gene matches: 5. The CDR3 length is 14 residues. Whole-study results and caveats: Donor-specific Treg expansion exceeded global Treg expansion in tolerant patients, suggesting antigen drive.

The nonmyeloablative bone marrow transplants came from related graft donors, with transient mixed chimerism. Generated by immunoSEQ multiplex PCR, the TCRdb table keeps only in-frame clones and is missing some. The sample holds tens of thousands of clones, 91% seen once. The sample in question was CD4+ T cells from blood (PBMCs), obtained 24 months after the transplant. This receptor was obtained from a human patient who received a combined kidney and bone marrow transplant. The graft donor may have given rise to some T cells. The chain combines TRBV4-3 with TRBJ2-1; 8 bases match TRBD1. The CDR3 nucleotides read TGCGCCAGCAGCGAGCAGGGGGCGGACAATGAGCAGTTCTTC. It yields the protein CASSEQGADNEQFF.